This T cell receptor (beta chain) was profiled in a study of OX40 agonist ivuxolimab in advanced cancers. The overall study: An anti-OX40 (CD134) antibody with agonistic activity, ivuxolimab, was administered to patients. The study enrolled dose-escalation patients with hepatocellular carcinoma, melanoma, renal cell or head and neck cancer. The study, taken as a whole, reports: On average, a greater number of expanded clones characterised CD8+ T cells relative to CD4+.

With regard to this clone: Its antigen remains unidentified.

The protocol was immunoSEQ multiplex PCR, while the TCRdb copy is restricted to in-frame clones and leaves out a portion. The table lists fewer than 95,000 clones, about 92% of them singletons, with 3% to 3.5% in the top ten. CDR1 is MNHNY, CDR2 SVGAGI, per germline (reference sequence). The CDR3 spans 15 residues. V shed 6 bases, J shed 6 bases, and the junction held 8 bases outside the gene matches. This specimen consisted of CD4+ or CD8+ T cells sorted from blood, obtained in a trial of the OX40 agonist ivuxolimab. The rearrangement joins TRBV6-6 to TRBJ2-3, with 11 bases matching TRBD2. This sequence originates from an adult with an advanced solid tumor such as melanoma, head and neck, liver or kidney cancer. The CDR3 DNA sequence: TGTGCCAGCAGCCCTAGCGGGGGGTCGTCCGATACGCAGTATTTT. Its protein is CASSPSGGSSDTQYF.